These T cell receptor beta chains were read from a single sample in a study of neurological immune-mediated disorders. One entry per CDR3 protein, called by TCRdb with MiXCR from the 5' RACE reads. This table has about 89,000 distinct CDR3 sequences, 2% to 3% appearing once. Sample: PBMCs. All receptors derive from a young woman with multiple sclerosis. CDR3s include the opening cysteine and the closing phenylalanine or tryptophan. A D gene is named only where the DNA matches it firmly. Clone size, where shown, is once, few, many, or a class for clones that have expanded.

size	J	V	D	DNA	CDR3
many	TRBJ1-1	TRBV7-3	NA	TGTGCCAGCAGCTTAACTTCGAACACTGAAGCTTTCTTT	CASSLTSNTEAFF
many	TRBJ2-1	TRBV25-1	TRBD2	TGTGCCAGCAGTGAAGCGGGAGGGCCGGGCAATGAGCAGTTCTTC	CASSEAGGPGNEQFF
many	TRBJ2-1	TRBV20-1	TRBD1	TGCAGCTGCGAGGGGGCGGACTCCTACAATGAGCAGTTCTTC	CSCEGADSYNEQFF
many	TRBJ2-3	TRBV5-1	NA	TGCGCCAGCAGCCCCTCGGTCGGGCTTTGGGCTACGCAGTATTTT	CASSPSVGLWATQYF
many	TRBJ1-2	TRBV7-2	TRBD1	TGTGCCAGCAGCAAAGGGACAGGGGTACCGACCACCTTC	CASSKGTGVPTTF
many	TRBJ2-6	TRBV24-1	NA	TGTGCCACCAGTGATCCCACGTATATAGGTCAGCGGGCTGGGGCCAACGTCCTGACTTTC	CATSDPTYIGQRAGANVLTF
many	TRBJ2-2	TRBV20-1	TRBD2	TGCAGTGCTAGAGATTGGTCTAGCGGACCGAACACCGGGGAGCTGTTTTTT	CSARDWSSGPNTGELFF
NA	TRBJ2-7	TRBV7-5	NA	NA	CISVPEARDLREQYF
many	TRBJ2-1	TRBV20-1	NA	TGCAGTGCTAGAAGTGGGTCCAATGAGCAGTTCTTC	CSARSGSNEQFF
many	TRBJ2-7	TRBV20-1	TRBD2	TGCAGTGCTGAAGGTGGTAGCGGGAGATCGGGCCGCCACGAGCAGTACTTC	CSAEGGSGRSGRHEQYF
many	TRBJ1-1	TRBV28	TRBD1	TGTGCCAGCATTTCGTGGCCAAACAGGGGGAACACTGAAGCTTTCTTT	CASISWPNRGNTEAFF
many	TRBJ2-3	TRBV7-2	NA	TGTGCCAGCAGCTTAGTGGGGATTCTGTCAGATACGCAGTATTTT	CASSLVGILSDTQYF
many	TRBJ2-2	TRBV27	TRBD2	TGTGCCAGCAGTCCCCGACTAGCGGGAGGGGCAAGGACCGGGGAGCTGTTTTTT	CASSPRLAGGARTGELFF
many	TRBJ1-1	TRBV7-9	NA	TGTGCCAGCAGCTTAACGGGGCCAATCGCTGAAGCTTTCTTT	CASSLTGPIAEAFF
many	TRBJ2-1	TRBV7-3	NA	TGTGCCAGCAGCTTTTCGCGGGCCCGTGGTGAGCAGTTCTTC	CASSFSRARGEQFF
many	TRBJ1-1	TRBV5-1	NA	TGCGCCAGCAGCCCGGGACCAACGAACACTGAAGCTTTCTTT	CASSPGPTNTEAFF
many	TRBJ1-1	TRBV4-2	NA	TGTGCCAGCAGCCAGGCCTTGGGCCCGGCCACTGAAGCTTTCTTT	CASSQALGPATEAFF
many	TRBJ2-6	TRBV18	NA	TGTGCCAGCTCACCTATCAGCTCTGGGGCCAACGTCCTGACTTTC	CASSPISSGANVLTF
many	TRBJ2-1	TRBV5-1	NA	TGCGCCAGCAGCTTCGGCGGGGCCTCCTACAATGAGCAGTTCTTC	CASSFGGASYNEQFF
many	TRBJ1-6	TRBV5-1	NA	TGCGCCAGCAGCTTGGGCCTCGGTTCTGATTCACCCCTCCACTTT	CASSLGLGSDSPLHF
many	TRBJ2-1	TRBV4-1	NA	TGCGCCAGCAGCCAAGGCCCCATAGGAAGTAACCCCCATGAGCAGTTCTTC	CASSQGPIGSNPHEQFF
many	TRBJ1-4	TRBV11-2	NA	TGTGCCAGCGCACCGGGCCAGGCTAATGAAAAACTGTTTTTT	CASAPGQANEKLFF
many	TRBJ2-5	TRBV20-1	NA	TGCAGTGCTAGAGGGCCACAAGAGACCCAGTACTTC	CSARGPQETQYF
many	TRBJ2-5	TRBV6-5	NA	TGTGCCAGCAGGGGTAGCGGCGACGAGACCCAGTACTTC	CASRGSGDETQYF
many	TRBJ2-7	TRBV7-9	TRBD2	TGTGCCAGCAGCCCGGGCCTTAGCGGGAGCTCCTACGAGCAGTACTTC	CASSPGLSGSSYEQYF
many	TRBJ1-1	TRBV5-1	NA	TGCGCCAGCAGCCTGAACCTTGGGACTGAAGCTTTCTTT	CASSLNLGTEAFF
many	TRBJ2-7	TRBV7-3	TRBD1	TGTGCCAGCAGCGAGCGGACCGGGACAGGGGCCCACGAGCAGTACTTC	CASSERTGTGAHEQYF